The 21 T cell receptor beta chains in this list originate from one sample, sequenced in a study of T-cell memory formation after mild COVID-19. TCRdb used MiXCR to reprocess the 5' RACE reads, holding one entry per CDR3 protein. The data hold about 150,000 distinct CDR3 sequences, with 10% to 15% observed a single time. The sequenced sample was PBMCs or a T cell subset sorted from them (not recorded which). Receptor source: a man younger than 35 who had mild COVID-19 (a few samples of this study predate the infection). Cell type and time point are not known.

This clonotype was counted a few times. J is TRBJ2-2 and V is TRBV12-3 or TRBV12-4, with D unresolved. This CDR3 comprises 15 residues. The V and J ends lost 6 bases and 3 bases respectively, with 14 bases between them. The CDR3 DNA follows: TGTGCCAGCAGACGAGGCGGCAGCGACACCGGGGAGCTGTTTTTT. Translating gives CASRRGGSDTGELFF.

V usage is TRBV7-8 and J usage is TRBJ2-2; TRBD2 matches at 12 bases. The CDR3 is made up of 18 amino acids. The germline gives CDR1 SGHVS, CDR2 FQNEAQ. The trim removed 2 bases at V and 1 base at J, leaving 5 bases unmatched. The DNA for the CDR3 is TGTGCCAGCAGCTTATATGCGACTAGCGGGGGGAACACCGGGGAGCTGTTTTTT. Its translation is CASSLYATSGGNTGELFF.

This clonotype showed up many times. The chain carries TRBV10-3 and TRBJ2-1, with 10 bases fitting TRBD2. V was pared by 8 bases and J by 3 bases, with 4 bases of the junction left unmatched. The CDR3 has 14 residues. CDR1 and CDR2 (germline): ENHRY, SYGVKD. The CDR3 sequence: CAIGAGGYYNEQFF. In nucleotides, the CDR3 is TGTGCCATCGGAGCGGGGGGGTACTACAATGAGCAGTTCTTC.

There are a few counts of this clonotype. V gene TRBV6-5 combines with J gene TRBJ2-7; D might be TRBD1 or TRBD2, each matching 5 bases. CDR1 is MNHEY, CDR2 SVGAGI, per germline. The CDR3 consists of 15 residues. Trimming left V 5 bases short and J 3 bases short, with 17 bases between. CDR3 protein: CASSATAGQGYEQYF. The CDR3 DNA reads TGTGCCAGCAGTGCCACTGCGGGTCAGGGCTACGAGCAGTACTTC.

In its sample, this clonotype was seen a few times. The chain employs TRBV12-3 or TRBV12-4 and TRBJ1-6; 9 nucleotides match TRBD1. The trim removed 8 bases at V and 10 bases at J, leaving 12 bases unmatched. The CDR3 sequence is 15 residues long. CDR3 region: CASSLRGQGGSPLHF. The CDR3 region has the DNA TGTGCCAGCTCTCTCAGGGGACAGGGAGGCTCACCCCTCCACTTT.

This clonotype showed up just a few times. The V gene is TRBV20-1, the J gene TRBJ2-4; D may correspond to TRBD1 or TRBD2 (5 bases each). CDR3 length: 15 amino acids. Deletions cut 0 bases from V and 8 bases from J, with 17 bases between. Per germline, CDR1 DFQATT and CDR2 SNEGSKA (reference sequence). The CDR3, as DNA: TGCAGTGCTAGAGATCACGGGGCCCCGGCGGACATTCAGTACTTC. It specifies CSARDHGAPADIQYF.

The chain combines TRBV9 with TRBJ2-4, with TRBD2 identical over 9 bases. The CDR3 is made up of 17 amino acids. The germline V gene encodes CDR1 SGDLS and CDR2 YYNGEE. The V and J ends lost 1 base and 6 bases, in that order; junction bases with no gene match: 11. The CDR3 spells CASSVTAGRGGLNIQYF. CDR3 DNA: TGTGCCAGCAGCGTAACGGCCGGGCGGGGGGGACTAAACATTCAGTACTTC. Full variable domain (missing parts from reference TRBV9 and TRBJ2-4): DSGVTQTPKHLITATGQRVTLRCSPRSGDLSVYWYQQSLDQGLQFLIQYYNGEERAKGNILERFSAQQFPDLHSELNLSSLELGDSALYFCASSVTAGRGGLNIQYFGAGTRLSVL.

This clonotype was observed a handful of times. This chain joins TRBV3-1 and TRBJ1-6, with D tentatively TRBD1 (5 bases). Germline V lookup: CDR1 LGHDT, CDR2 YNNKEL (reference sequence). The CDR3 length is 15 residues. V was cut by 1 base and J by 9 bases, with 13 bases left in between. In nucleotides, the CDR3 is TGTGCCAGCAGCCAAGTCGGGGGAGGGAGTTCACCCCTCCACTTT. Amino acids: CASSQVGGGSSPLHF.

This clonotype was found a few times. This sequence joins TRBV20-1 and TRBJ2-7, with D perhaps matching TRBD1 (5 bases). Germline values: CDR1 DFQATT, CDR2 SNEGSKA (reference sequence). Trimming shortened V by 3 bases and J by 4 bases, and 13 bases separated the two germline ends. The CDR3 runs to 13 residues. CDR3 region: CSARRPGIYEQYV. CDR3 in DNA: TGCAGTGCTAGGCGGCCAGGGATTTACGAGCAGTACGTC.

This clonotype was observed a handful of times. The DNA for the CDR3 is TGCGCCAGCAGCCCAACCGGGACAGGGGACACTGAAGCTTTCTTT. It is translated as CASSPTGTGDTEAFF. V and J are TRBV5-1 and TRBJ1-1, with 10 bases matching TRBD1. The V and J ends lost 4 bases and 3 bases, in that order; junction bases with no gene match: 6. CDR1 and CDR2 from the germline V gene are SGHRS and YFSETQ. The CDR3 extends over 15 amino acids.

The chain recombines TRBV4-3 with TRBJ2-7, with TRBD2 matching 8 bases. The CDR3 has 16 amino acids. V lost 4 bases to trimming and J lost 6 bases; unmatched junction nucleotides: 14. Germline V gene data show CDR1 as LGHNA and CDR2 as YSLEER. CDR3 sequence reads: CASSPTAAGRGAEQYF. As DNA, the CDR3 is TGCGCCAGCAGCCCTACTGCCGCGGGGCGGGGGGCCGAGCAGTACTTC.

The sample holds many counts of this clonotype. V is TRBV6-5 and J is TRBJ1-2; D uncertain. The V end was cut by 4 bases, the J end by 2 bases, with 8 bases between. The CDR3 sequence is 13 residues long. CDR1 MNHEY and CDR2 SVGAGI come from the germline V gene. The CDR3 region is CASSLGRNYGYTF. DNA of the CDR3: TGTGCCAGCAGTTTGGGGAGGAACTATGGCTACACCTTC.

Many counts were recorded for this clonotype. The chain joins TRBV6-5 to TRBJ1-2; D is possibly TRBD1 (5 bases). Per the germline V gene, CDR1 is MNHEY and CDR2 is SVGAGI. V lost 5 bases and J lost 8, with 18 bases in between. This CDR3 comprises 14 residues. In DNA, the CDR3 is TGTGCCAGCAGTCAACCCCCCGGGGAGGGGGGCTACACCTTC. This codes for CASSQPPGEGGYTF.

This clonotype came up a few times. Written as DNA, the CDR3 is TGTGCCAGCAGCCCGGACAGGGAGTGGGCCCAGTACTTC. Translating gives CASSPDREWAQYF. The chain carries TRBV3-1 and TRBJ2-5, with 8 bases identical to TRBD1. The CDR3 totals 13 residues. V gave up 4 bases and J gave up 9 bases; unmatched junction bases: 7. Germline CDR1 and CDR2: LGHDT and YNNKEL (reference sequence).

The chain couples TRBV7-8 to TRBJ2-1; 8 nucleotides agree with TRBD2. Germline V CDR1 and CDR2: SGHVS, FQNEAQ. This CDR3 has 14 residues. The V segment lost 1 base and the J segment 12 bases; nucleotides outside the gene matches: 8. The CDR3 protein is CASSLGLATMRQFF. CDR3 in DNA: TGTGCCAGCAGCTTAGGACTAGCGACAATGAGGCAGTTCTTC.

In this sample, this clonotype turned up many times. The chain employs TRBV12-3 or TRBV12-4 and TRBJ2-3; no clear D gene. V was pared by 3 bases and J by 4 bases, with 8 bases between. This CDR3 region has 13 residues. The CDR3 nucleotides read TGTGCCAGCAGTTTTAGGGTTCCAGATACGCAGTATTTT. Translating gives CASSFRVPDTQYF.

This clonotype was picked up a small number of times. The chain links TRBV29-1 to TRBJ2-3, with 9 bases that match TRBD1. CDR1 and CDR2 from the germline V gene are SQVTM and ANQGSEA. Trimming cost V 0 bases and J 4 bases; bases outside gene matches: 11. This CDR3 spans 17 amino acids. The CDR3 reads CSVEDTHRDRVPDTQYF. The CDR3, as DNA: TGCAGCGTTGAAGATACACATAGGGACAGGGTGCCAGATACGCAGTATTTT.

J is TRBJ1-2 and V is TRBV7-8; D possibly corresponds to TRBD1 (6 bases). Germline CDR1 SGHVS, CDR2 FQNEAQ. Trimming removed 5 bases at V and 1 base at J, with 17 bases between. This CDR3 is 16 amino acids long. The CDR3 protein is CASSPTPGQLNYGYTF. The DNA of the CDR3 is TGTGCCAGCAGCCCGACCCCCGGACAGCTTAACTATGGCTACACCTTC.

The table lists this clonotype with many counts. DNA for the CDR3: TGCGCCAGCAGCCAAGGCCGGACAGGACCAGAGACCCAGTACTTC. Protein: CASSQGRTGPETQYF. The J gene is TRBJ2-5, the V gene TRBV4-3, with 7 bases aligning to TRBD1. Germline CDR1 is LGHNA and CDR2 is YSLEER. V dropped 1 base and J dropped 4; count of bases not matched to a gene: 6. The CDR3 is made up of 15 amino acids.

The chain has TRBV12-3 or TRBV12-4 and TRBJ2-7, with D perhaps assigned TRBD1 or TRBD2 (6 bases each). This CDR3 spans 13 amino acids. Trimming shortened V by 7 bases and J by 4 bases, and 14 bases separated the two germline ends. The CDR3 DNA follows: TGTGCCAGCACTTCGGGGGCCGGGTACGAGCAGTACTTC. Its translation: CASTSGAGYEQYF.

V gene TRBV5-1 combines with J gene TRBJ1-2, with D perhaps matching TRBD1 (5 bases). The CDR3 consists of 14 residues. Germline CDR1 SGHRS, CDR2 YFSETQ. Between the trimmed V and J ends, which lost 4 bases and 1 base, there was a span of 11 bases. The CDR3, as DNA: TGCGCCAGCAGCACAGGACTGAGTAACTATGGCTACACCTTC. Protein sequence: CASSTGLSNYGYTF.